This T cell receptor (beta chain) was profiled in a study of T cell repertoires in cytomegalovirus infection. Study at large: TCR beta signatures that were public indicated CMV infection and matching HLA type.

Trimming at V came to 5 bases and at J to 4 bases, leaving 5 bases not matched to a gene. This CDR3 spans 15 amino acids. Germline V gene sequence: CDR1 MNHEY, CDR2 SMNVEV (reference sequence). TCRdb used MiXCR to reprocess the reads, holding one entry per CDR3 protein. The table includes fewer than 700,000 distinct CDR3 sequences, approximately 24% detected once. General study results and limits: In two of eight donors, the top clonotype was HLA-C-restricted CMV-specific. The study identified carriers of CMV plus the relevant HLA from cumulative public TCR beta family frequency.

Of note for this clonotype: What it recognizes is unknown.

The receptor comes from a human donor in good health (CMV status not recorded). Some clones in this sample may be carry-over from other donors' samples. Sequencing used CD8+ T cells from PBMCs. The rearrangement joins TRBV27 to TRBJ2-7; 13 bases align to TRBD2. The CDR3 DNA follows: TGTGCCAGCAGTCCAACTAGCGGGGGGGGGTACGAGCAGTACTTC. This gives the protein CASSPTSGGGYEQYF.